Each of the 14 T cell receptor beta chains below was sequenced from the same sample in a study of early stage breast cancer tumors. Repertoires were generated with immunoSEQ multiplex PCR, while TCRdb's copy carries only in-frame clones and drops some. Of a few thousand clones listed, about 65% are singletons. The sequenced material came from normal breast tissue next to the tumor. Every receptor here comes from a person between 50 and 60 years old with breast cancer.

This clone is deemed large (0.1 to 1%). This chain connects TRBV7-9 to TRBJ2-3; a weak D match, TRBD2 (5 bases). Germline V gene sequence: CDR1 SEHNR, CDR2 FQNEAQ (reference sequence). CDR3 length: 14 residues. Trimming stripped 2 bases from V and 8 bases from J, with 14 bases between. The CDR3 coding sequence is TGTGCCAGCAGCTTATCAACTACTAGTCGTACGCAGTATTTT. Its translation: CASSLSTTSRTQYF.

V usage is TRBV7-2 and J usage is TRBJ2-4; 9 positions agree with TRBD1. The germline V gene has CDR1 SGHTA and CDR2 FQGNSA. This CDR3 is built from 15 residues. The V gene end was trimmed by 4 bases and the J gene end by 6 bases; junction bases not matched to a gene: 7. CDR3 region: CASSSSGQGTNIQYF. The CDR3 DNA sequence: TGTGCCAGCAGCTCATCGGGACAGGGCACAAACATTCAGTACTTC.

A few counts support this clone. The J gene is TRBJ1-2, the V gene TRBV2; no clear D. The CDR3 has 14 residues. V was cut by 2 bases and J by 5 bases, with 12 bases left in between. From germline, CDR1 is SNHLY and CDR2 FYNNEI. The CDR3 bases are TGTGCCAGCAGTGAAATGAATTCTGCGTATGGCTACACCTTC. Encoded protein: CASSEMNSAYGYTF.

The sample holds a few counts of this clone. This chain uses TRBV4-2 with TRBJ2-7; tentatively, D is TRBD2 (7 bases). This CDR3 contains 15 residues. Trimming stripped 4 bases from V and 5 bases from J, with 18 bases between. Germline CDR1 and CDR2: LGHNA and YNFKEQ. The CDR3 here is CASSPGWGGLDEQYF. For the CDR3, the DNA is TGTGCCAGCAGCCCAGGTTGGGGGGGCCTCGACGAGCAGTACTTC.

The V gene is TRBV7-3, the J gene TRBJ1-1, with D possibly TRBD1 on 5 matching bases. The CDR3 totals 15 residues. Trimming stripped 5 bases from V and 1 base from J, with 14 bases between. Looked up from germline, CDR1 is SGHTA and CDR2 is FQGTGA. CDR3 sequence: CASSRSGTANTEAFF. The CDR3 coding sequence is TGTGCCAGCAGCCGATCGGGGACGGCGAACACTGAAGCTTTCTTT.

CDR3 residues: CASSLGPGVGNYGYTF. The CDR3 DNA follows: TGTGCCAGCAGCTTAGGCCCTGGGGTCGGTAACTATGGCTACACCTTC. This chain joins TRBV13 and TRBJ1-2; D is unclear. V was shortened by 0 bases and J by 1 base, with 12 bases between the two germline ends. Looked up from germline, CDR1 is PRHDT and CDR2 is FYEKMQ (reference sequence). The CDR3 length is 16 residues.

CDR3 protein: CAWSNLPYYGYTF. CDR3 DNA: TGTGCCTGGAGTAACTTACCCTACTATGGCTACACCTTC. This chain links TRBV30 with TRBJ1-2; D unresolved. CDR1 and CDR2 from the germline V gene are GTSNPN and SVGIG (reference sequence). The CDR3 length is 13 residues. With 2 bases removed from V and 3 bases from J, the gap between germline ends came to 10 bases.

This clone appeared once. The CDR3 DNA sequence: TGTGCCAGCAGCTTAGGAGCGGGAGGGTACTACAGCACAGATACGCAGTATTTT. Translated, it gives CASSLGAGGYYSTDTQYF. The chain joins TRBV7-2 to TRBJ2-3, with TRBD2 matching over 10 bases. Per germline, CDR1 SGHTA and CDR2 FQGNSA. V shed 1 base and J 0 bases; nucleotides not matched to a gene: 7. The CDR3 is 18 residues long.

The chain combines TRBV6-4 with TRBJ2-7; 12 bases align to TRBD1. With V trimmed by 7 bases and J by 2 bases, 3 bases remained unmatched. Looked up from germline, CDR1 is MRHNA and CDR2 is SNTAGT. The length of the CDR3 is 14 residues. The CDR3 sequence: CASIRDRGPYEQYF. The CDR3 bases are TGTGCCAGCATCCGGGACAGGGGGCCCTACGAGCAGTACTTC.

J is TRBJ1-1 and V is TRBV9; the D is unclear. The CDR3 length is 14 residues. V was shortened by 0 bases and J by 3 bases, with 9 bases between the two germline ends. CDR1 is SGDLS and CDR2 is YYNGEE in the germline V gene. For the CDR3, the DNA is TGTGCCAGCAGCGTAGTGGGGTCGGACACTGAAGCTTTCTTT. Translation gives CASSVVGSDTEAFF.

This clone occurred a few times. The rearrangement links TRBV5-1 to TRBJ2-3; no definite D call. In germline, CDR1 is SGHRS, CDR2 YFSETQ. The V end was cut by 4 bases, the J end by 11 bases, with 14 bases between. This CDR3 region has 12 residues. CDR3: CASSPEGLLQYF. The CDR3, as DNA: TGCGCCAGCAGCCCAGAAGGGCTACTGCAGTATTTT.

V and J are TRBV4-1 and TRBJ2-5; a possible D gene is TRBD1 (5 bases). Deletions cut 0 bases from V and 1 base from J, with 12 bases between. The germline CDR1 and CDR2 sequences are MGHRA and YSYEKL. There are 16 residues in the CDR3. The CDR3 coding sequence is TGCGCCAGCAGCCAAGATTACGGCAGGGTCCAAGAGACCCAGTACTTC. Translated, it gives CASSQDYGRVQETQYF.

V usage is TRBV7-2 and J usage is TRBJ2-7; 13 bases are a match to TRBD2. V lost 1 base to trimming and J lost 3 bases; unmatched junction nucleotides: 3. This CDR3 region has 16 residues. CDR1 SGHTA and CDR2 FQGNSA come from the germline V gene. CDR3 in DNA: TGTGCCAGCAGCTTAGGACTAGCGGGAGGTCTCTACGAGCAGTACTTC. This sequence encodes CASSLGLAGGLYEQYF. The whole variable domain, remainder taken from reference TRBV7-2 and TRBJ2-7, is GAGVSQSPSNKVTEKGKDVELRCDPISGHTALYWYRQSLGQGLEFLIYFQGNSAPDKSGLPSDRFSAERTGGSVSTLTIQRTQQEDSAVYLCASSLGLAGGLYEQYFGPGTRLTVT.

The chain recombines TRBV4-3 with TRBJ2-7; 7 positions agree with TRBD1. V trimming: 0 bases; J trimming: 2 bases; junction bases outside the gene matches: 4. Germline values: CDR1 LGHNA, CDR2 YSLEER. The CDR3 runs to 15 residues. The CDR3 here is CASSQERGPTYEQYF. The CDR3 DNA reads TGCGCCAGCAGCCAAGAAAGGGGGCCGACCTACGAGCAGTACTTC.